This TCR beta chain came from a study of T cells in Graves' hyperthyroidism and ophthalmopathy. Looked up from germline, CDR1 is SGHDN and CDR2 is FVKESK. V gave up 4 bases and J gave up 2 bases, with 12 bases separating them. The CDR3 covers 14 residues. RNA transcripts gave rise to amplified TCR beta CDR3 regions. With the HTBI primer set, the TCR CDR3 went through a first round of RT-PCR. Each CDR3 protein gets one entry after TCRdb re-called the multiplex PCR reads with MiXCR. Of around 570,000 distinct CDR3 sequences listed, 20% are singletons. The clonotype was recovered from a man aged 40-49 years with Graves' ophthalmopathy. Sequencing input: blood. The rearrangement links TRBV14 to TRBJ2-7; D assignment may be TRBD1 or TRBD2 (5 bases each). The CDR3 region is CASSLGRDPYEQYF. The CDR3 bases are TGTGCCAGCAGCCTCGGCAGGGACCCCTACGAGCAGTACTTC.